This T cell receptor (beta chain) was captured in a study of T cells in localized non-small cell lung cancer (TCRdb year 2020). Background on the whole study: The study analyzed T cell repertoires of hundreds of early-stage NSCLC patients, comparing tumors and uninvolved tumor-adjacent lungs. The cohort comprised roughly 230 treatment-naïve NSCLC patients with resected, localized lung tumors. A mean age of around 66 years was recorded for the NSCLC patients, of whom around 120 were male and about a hundred were female.

The investigation overall reported the following: Longer overall survival was associated with higher blood T cell density, whereas shorter survival was associated with higher adjacent-lung clonality. Since the design was exploratory, TCR variables were selected using unadjusted p-values with no false-discovery rate correction. Multi-region tumor sequencing was not performed, so intratumor heterogeneity could not be excluded. The highest T cell clonality was observed in uninvolved tumor-adjacent lung, where clonality exceeded that of tumor, suggesting that antigenic responses were more focused in uninvolved tumor-adjacent lung. A median of about 53 of the top 100 tumor clones were detected in paired uninvolved adjacent lung, and some 28 of these tumor clones were also found among the top 100 clones of the paired uninvolved adjacent lung.

Uninvolved adjacent lung was sampled at least 2 cm away from the tumor margin, and two independent pathologists confirmed that the tissue had no atypia. At diagnosis, peripheral blood, uninvolved tumor-adjacent lung and tumor were collected and were preserved as a mix of fresh-frozen and FFPE material. Worth noting for this clone: Its specific antigen is unknown. No qualities accompany the bases; no much larger clone lies one base away.

TCR beta CDR3 regions were sequenced from DNA using the immunoSEQ Assay. The source study handled its data this way. T cell density was computed as TCR beta template counts normalized to usable DNA estimated by amplifying housekeeping genes. Using the preseqR package, richness was estimated by extrapolating to 120,000 templates for tissue samples and 400,000 templates for PBMC samples. Clonality was taken to be one minus Pielou's evenness. Tissue-enriched TCRs were identified by differential abundance testing using productive amino-acid clonotypes, minimum total count 5 and alpha 0.1. The Jaccard Index and the Morisita Overlap Index were used to quantify repertoire overlap between compartments. GLIPH clustered TCR beta CDR3s with public tetramer-defined viral CDR3s; viral motifs required at least three viral sequences plus V-gene enrichment. Sourced from immuneACCESS, this table was stored by TCRdb with only in-frame sequences that have V and J called. A share of the clones is absent; for the studies checked, an unresolved V gene accounts for under half, and the remainder has no known explanation. V, J and clone size are taken as reported in that table, and D and trimming were inferred from the DNA itself. This sample holds around 3,600 clones; approximately 30% were observed only once. The ten largest clones take up approximately 7.1% of the sample.

This clonotype was obtained from a woman aged 40-70 years with stage I lung adenocarcinoma. The sequenced sample was normal lung tissue next to the tumor, obtained before any cancer treatment.

The nucleotide sequence reads TGTGCCAGCAGTGAGGACACCGGGGAGCTGTTTTTT. Translation gives CASSEDTGELFF. The chain couples TRBV6-8 to TRBJ2-2, with an unclear D gene assignment. The CDR3 runs 12 amino acids, cysteine and phenylalanine included. Just the 36-base CDR3 DNA is kept, in frame starting at base 1. CDR1 and CDR2 are drawn from the germline V gene: MNHGY, SAAAGT. Relative to germline, V is 5 bases shorter and J is 3 bases shorter, with 4 bases between their ends.